Each of the 32 T cell receptor beta chains below was sequenced from the same sample in a study of T cell changes during pregnancy in multiple sclerosis. The repertoire was sequenced with immunoSEQ multiplex PCR; TCRdb's copy has only in-frame clones and lacks some. The sample includes more than 70,000 clones, 91% seen only once; the top ten take under 0.95%. This specimen was peripheral blood, taken before pregnancy. All receptors come from a female donor with multiple sclerosis, enrolled in a pregnancy study.

The genes are TRBV4-2 and TRBJ2-7, with 9 positions matching TRBD2. Germline CDR1 and CDR2: LGHNA and YNFKEQ. Trimming removed 0 bases from V and 4 bases from J; junction bases left unmatched: 4. The CDR3 contains 15 residues. CDR3 residues: CASSQDPSGEYEQYF. The CDR3 DNA reads TGTGCCAGCAGCCAAGATCCTAGCGGGGAATACGAGCAGTACTTC.

This clone was seen only a few times. The CDR3: CASSLVVTLIPEAFF. In DNA form, the CDR3 reads TGTGCCAGCAGCTTGGTAGTGACACTCATACCTGAAGCTTTCTTT. The chain has TRBV5-5 and TRBJ1-1; no clear D. Germline lookup yields CDR1 SGHKS and CDR2 YYEKEE (reference sequence). V lost 0 bases to trimming and J lost 6 bases, with 15 bases between them. The CDR3 sequence is 15 residues long.

V gene TRBV6-1 combines with J gene TRBJ1-5; maybe TRBD1 (6 bases). Between the trimmed V and J ends, which lost 8 bases and 6 bases, there was a span of 20 bases. This CDR3 comprises 15 residues. Per germline, CDR1 MNHNS and CDR2 SASEGT. The CDR3 DNA sequence: TGTGCCAGCCAGGGGAACACAGGGCTATTTCAGCCCCAGCATTTT. It encodes CASQGNTGLFQPQHF.

V gene TRBV4-1 combines with J gene TRBJ2-2; D is ambiguous. V was pared by 3 bases and J by 7 bases, with 6 bases between. CDR3 size: 12 residues. CDR1 and CDR2 (germline): MGHRA, YSYEKL. The CDR3: CASSQRLGELFF. The CDR3 DNA is TGCGCCAGCAGCCAGAGGCTCGGGGAGCTGTTTTTT.

The table lists this clone with a count of one. The chain links TRBV2 to TRBJ1-4; tentatively, D is TRBD1 (5 bases). V was shortened by 11 bases and J by 5 bases, with 15 bases between the two germline ends. CDR1 is SNHLY and CDR2 is FYNNEI in the germline V gene. The CDR3 runs to 13 residues. The CDR3 nucleotides read TGTGCCGCTGGGGGTCGGGGGAATGAAAAACTGTTTTTT. As protein: CAAGGRGNEKLFF.

CDR3 amino acids: CASSLGASGGITDTQYF. In nucleotides, the CDR3 is TGTGCCAGCAGCTTAGGGGCTAGCGGGGGCATCACAGATACGCAGTATTTT. The chain is built from TRBV7-6 and TRBJ2-3; 10 nucleotides match TRBD2. This CDR3 spans 17 amino acids. Unmatched junction bases numbered 6, after V lost 1 base and J lost 2 bases. Per the germline V gene, CDR1 is SGHVS and CDR2 is FNYEAQ.

The chain has TRBV30 and TRBJ1-4; D is unresolved. There are 13 residues in the CDR3. Deletions cut 2 bases from V and 4 bases from J, with 8 bases between. Germline CDR1 reads GTSNPN; CDR2 reads SVGIG (reference sequence). The CDR3 spells CAWSPGLNEKLFF. The CDR3 region has the DNA TGTGCCTGGAGTCCGGGTCTTAATGAAAAACTGTTTTTT.

Here the CDR3 reads CASSLMRSSSYEQYF. Written as DNA, the CDR3 is TGTGCCAGCAGCTTGATGAGGTCGAGCTCCTACGAGCAGTACTTC. The chain couples TRBV5-5 to TRBJ2-7, with no clear D. This CDR3 contains 15 residues. Germline loops: CDR1 SGHKS, CDR2 YYEKEE (reference sequence). Trimming left V 1 base short and J 0 bases short, with 11 bases between.

The chain couples TRBV28 to TRBJ1-5; D is perhaps TRBD1 (5 bases). The V gene lost 7 bases and the J gene lost 4 bases, with 17 bases spanning the gap. CDR1 and CDR2 from the germline V gene are MDHEN and SYDVKM. The CDR3 contains 15 residues. The CDR3, as DNA: TGTGCCAGCACCCAATTACAGGACAAAAATCAGCCCCAGCATTTT. Protein product: CASTQLQDKNQPQHF.

This clone appeared once. The V call is TRBV5-1, the J call TRBJ2-1, with D maybe TRBD2 (5 bases). Germline lookup yields CDR1 SGHRS and CDR2 YFSETQ. CDR3 length equals 14 residues. Trimming removed 0 bases at V and 8 bases at J, with 12 bases between. CDR3 bases: TGCGCCAGCAGCTTGGGGATTCCCGGGGATGAGCAGTTCTTC. Encoded protein: CASSLGIPGDEQFF.

The V gene is TRBV23-1, the J gene TRBJ2-1; 13 nucleotides line up with TRBD2. TRBV23-1 is given ORF status, its function remaining uncertain. The CDR3 is made up of 16 amino acids. J lost 9 bases, V lost 5 bases, and 10 bases had no gene match. The CDR3 DNA sequence: TGCGCCAGCAGTTCCACCGGGACTAGCGGGATGTGTGAGCAGTTCTTC. Protein product: CASSSTGTSGMCEQFF.

This rearrangement joins TRBV4-1 to TRBJ1-1; D unresolved. Germline loops: CDR1 MGHRA, CDR2 YSYEKL. V lost 0 bases and J 7 bases, leaving 6 bases between the germline ends. The CDR3 is 12 residues long. This CDR3 reads CASSQDGSEAFF. The CDR3 DNA follows: TGCGCCAGCAGCCAAGATGGCAGTGAAGCTTTCTTT.

V usage is TRBV10-3 and J usage is TRBJ2-7; 9 bases align to TRBD1. This CDR3 contains 14 residues. Per germline, CDR1 ENHRY and CDR2 SYGVKD. After removal of 4 bases from V and 0 bases from J, the junction contained 1 base not matched to a gene. CDR3 sequence: CAISGQGDSYEQYF. In DNA form, the CDR3 reads TGTGCCATCAGTGGACAGGGGGACTCCTACGAGCAGTACTTC.

The rearrangement joins TRBV29-1 to TRBJ1-2; unclear D gene. The CDR3 is 13 amino acids. Trimming cost V 0 bases and J 1 base, with 6 bases left between them. The V gene's germline CDR1 is SQVTM and CDR2 ANQGSEA. CDR3 nucleotide sequence: TGCAGCGTTGAAGATACGGGTAACTATGGCTACACCTTC. It encodes CSVEDTGNYGYTF.

The rearrangement uses TRBV19 and TRBJ2-7; 7 positions match TRBD2. This CDR3 has 12 residues. J gave up 7 bases and V 10 bases, and 10 bases lay outside the gene matches. CDR1 is LNHDA, CDR2 SQIVND, per germline (reference sequence). CDR3 nucleotide sequence: TGTGCCACACGGGACTACACCCTTGAGCAGTACTTC. It is translated as CATRDYTLEQYF.

The gene calls are TRBV19 and TRBJ2-1, with 8 bases aligning to TRBD2. The germline V gene encodes CDR1 LNHDA and CDR2 SQIVND (reference sequence). The CDR3 runs 15 residues. Losses at the gene ends were 7 bases for V and 0 bases for J; bases not matched to a gene: 5. The CDR3 loop is CASKAGATSYNEQFF. CDR3 nucleotides: TGTGCCAGTAAAGCGGGGGCTACCTCCTACAATGAGCAGTTCTTC.

V usage is TRBV5-1 and J usage is TRBJ2-5; tentatively, D is TRBD1 (5 bases). V lost 0 bases and J 2 bases, leaving 8 bases between the germline ends. CDR1 and CDR2 (germline): SGHRS, YFSETQ. The CDR3 has 14 residues. DNA of the CDR3: TGCGCCAGCAGCTTGGGACAGACTCAAGAGACCCAGTACTTC. As protein: CASSLGQTQETQYF.

This sequence joins TRBV6-1 and TRBJ2-7; 11 bases line up with TRBD1. V trimming: 4 bases; J trimming: 3 bases; junction bases outside the gene matches: 2. This CDR3 has 14 residues. The germline CDR1 and CDR2 sequences are MNHNS and SASEGT. The CDR3 reads CASSAGTGGYEQYF. The DNA of the CDR3 is TGTGCCAGCAGTGCGGGGACAGGGGGCTACGAGCAGTACTTC.

V is TRBV5-4 and J is TRBJ1-3, with 8 bases identical to TRBD1. The V and J ends lost 4 bases and 4 bases, in that order; junction bases with no gene match: 10. The CDR3 has 16 amino acids. Germline V gives CDR1 SGHNT, CDR2 YYREEE (reference sequence). The CDR3 sequence is CASSPDSGGPGNTIYF. DNA of the CDR3: TGTGCCAGCAGCCCGGATTCAGGGGGCCCCGGAAACACCATATATTTT.

This rearrangement joins TRBV15 to TRBJ2-5; TRBD1 matches 8 bases. V lost 3 bases and J lost 5; bases outside the gene matches: 8. The germline V gene encodes CDR1 LNHNV and CDR2 YYDKDF (reference sequence). The CDR3 is 15 amino acids. CDR3 in DNA: TGTGCCACCAGCAGTAAAGGACAGGGAGGTGAGACCCAGTACTTC. It codes for CATSSKGQGGETQYF.

The rearrangement links TRBV19 to TRBJ1-1; TRBD1 agrees at 9 bases. The germline V gene encodes CDR1 LNHDA and CDR2 SQIVND (reference sequence). The length of the CDR3 is 14 residues. V trimming: 8 bases; J trimming: 4 bases; junction bases outside the gene matches: 8. The CDR3 DNA sequence: TGTGCCAGTTTTACGGGACAGGGCTCCACTGAAGCTTTCTTT. Translating it yields CASFTGQGSTEAFF.

The V gene is TRBV7-2, the J gene TRBJ1-2; D unclear. Looked up from germline, CDR1 is SGHTA and CDR2 is FQGNSA. The CDR3 sequence is 16 residues long. V gave up 1 base and J gave up 6 bases, with 18 bases separating them. CDR3 nucleotide sequence: TGTGCCAGCAGCTTAGTAGCACGCTCCTTAACGGATGGCTACACCTTC. This gives the protein CASSLVARSLTDGYTF.

The V call is TRBV6-5, the J call TRBJ2-5; 9 positions match TRBD1. Losses at the gene ends were 6 bases for V and 4 bases for J; bases not matched to a gene: 6. The CDR3 is made up of 14 amino acids. From germline, CDR1 is MNHEY and CDR2 SVGAGI. The DNA of the CDR3 is TGTGCCAGCAGGCAAAACAGGGGGCGAGAGACCCAGTACTTC. It encodes CASRQNRGRETQYF.

The chain employs TRBV29-1 and TRBJ2-4; 8 bases are a match to TRBD2. This CDR3 comprises 16 residues. Germline CDR1 SQVTM, CDR2 ANQGSEA. V dropped 7 bases and J dropped 0; count of bases not matched to a gene: 11. The CDR3: CSAVEPRGGAKNIQYF. CDR3 coding DNA: TGCAGCGCCGTTGAACCCCGGGGGGGAGCCAAAAACATTCAGTACTTC.

The J gene is TRBJ2-5, the V gene TRBV6-5; D possibly corresponds to TRBD1 (6 bases). Deletions cut 6 bases from V and 4 bases from J, with 15 bases between. Per the germline V gene, CDR1 is MNHEY and CDR2 is SVGAGI. This CDR3 region has 14 residues. The CDR3: CASSRPGTTETQYF. The CDR3 region has the DNA TGTGCCAGCAGCAGACCCGGGACAACAGAGACCCAGTACTTC.

This sequence joins TRBV6-4 and TRBJ2-3, with 8 bases matching TRBD2. V lost 5 bases to trimming and J lost 1 base; unmatched junction nucleotides: 2. CDR3 size: 14 residues. Per the germline V gene, CDR1 is MRHNA and CDR2 is SNTAGT. CDR3 amino acids: CASSLTSGTDTQYF. DNA of the CDR3: TGTGCCAGCAGTCTGACTAGCGGCACAGATACGCAGTATTTT.

The chain has TRBV2 and TRBJ2-7; 9 positions match TRBD1. The CDR3 length is 15 residues. V shed 3 bases, J shed 4 bases, and the junction held 7 bases outside the gene matches. In germline, CDR1 is SNHLY, CDR2 FYNNEI. CDR3: CASSEGQGGLYEQYF. As DNA, the CDR3 is TGTGCCAGCAGTGAGGGACAGGGAGGCTTATACGAGCAGTACTTC.

The chain couples TRBV10-3 to TRBJ1-2; D may be TRBD1 (5 bases). Germline assignment: CDR1 ENHRY and CDR2 SYGVKD. The length of the CDR3 is 11 residues. Trimming stripped 3 bases from V and 7 bases from J, with 6 bases between. In DNA, the CDR3 is TGTGCCATCAGTGACGGGGGTGGCTACACCTTC. Translation gives CAISDGGGYTF.

This clone was recorded only once. This chain uses TRBV5-4 with TRBJ2-3; the match to TRBD1 covers 8 bases. The CDR3 totals 15 residues. V gave up 3 bases and J gave up 6 bases; unmatched junction bases: 9. Germline V gene data show CDR1 as SGHNT and CDR2 as YYREEE (reference sequence). CDR3 nucleotides: TGTGCCAGCAGCTCCCCGAGGACAGGGTACGATACGCAGTATTTT. It yields the protein CASSSPRTGYDTQYF.

This clone was recorded only once. The J gene is TRBJ2-5, the V gene TRBV18; 7 nucleotides match TRBD1. Germline-derived CDR1 and CDR2 are KGHSH and LQKENI. This CDR3 contains 13 residues. J gave up 4 bases and V 1 base, and 0 bases lay outside the gene matches. The CDR3 reads CASSPQGAETQYF. The CDR3 DNA reads as TGTGCCAGCTCACCACAGGGGGCAGAGACCCAGTACTTC.

The chain has TRBV10-2 and TRBJ2-5; TRBD2 agrees at 10 bases. This CDR3 spans 17 amino acids. Looked up from germline, CDR1 is WSHSY and CDR2 is SAAADI. Trimming took 2 bases from V and 6 from J; bases not matched to a gene: 12. CDR3 coding DNA: TGCGCCAGCAGTGAGACAAAAGGACTAGCGGAGGGACAGACCCAGTACTTC. Amino acids: CASSETKGLAEGQTQYF.

The V gene is TRBV7-9, the J gene TRBJ2-1; the match to TRBD1 covers 7 bases. Trimming removed 4 bases from V and 7 bases from J; junction bases left unmatched: 10. The CDR3 contains 15 residues. Germline V gene data show CDR1 as SEHNR and CDR2 as FQNEAQ (reference sequence). For the CDR3, the DNA is TGTGCCAGCAGCTACACAGGGGTGTATACAAATGAGCAGTTCTTC. Translation gives CASSYTGVYTNEQFF.